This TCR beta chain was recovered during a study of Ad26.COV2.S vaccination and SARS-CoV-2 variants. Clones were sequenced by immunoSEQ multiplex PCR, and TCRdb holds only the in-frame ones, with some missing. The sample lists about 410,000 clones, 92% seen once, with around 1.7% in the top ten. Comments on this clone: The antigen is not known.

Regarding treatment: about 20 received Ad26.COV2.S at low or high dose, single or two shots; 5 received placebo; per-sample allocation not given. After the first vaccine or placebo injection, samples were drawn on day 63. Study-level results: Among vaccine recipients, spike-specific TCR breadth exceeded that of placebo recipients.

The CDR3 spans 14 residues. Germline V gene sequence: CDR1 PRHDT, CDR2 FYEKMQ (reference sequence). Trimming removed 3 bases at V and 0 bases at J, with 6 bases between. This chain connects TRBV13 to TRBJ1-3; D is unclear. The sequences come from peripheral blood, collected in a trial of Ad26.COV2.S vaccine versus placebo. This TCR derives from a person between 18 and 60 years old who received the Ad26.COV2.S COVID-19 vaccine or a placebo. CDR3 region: CASSFSDSGNTIYF. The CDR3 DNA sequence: TGTGCCAGCAGCTTTTCCGACTCTGGAAACACCATATATTTT.